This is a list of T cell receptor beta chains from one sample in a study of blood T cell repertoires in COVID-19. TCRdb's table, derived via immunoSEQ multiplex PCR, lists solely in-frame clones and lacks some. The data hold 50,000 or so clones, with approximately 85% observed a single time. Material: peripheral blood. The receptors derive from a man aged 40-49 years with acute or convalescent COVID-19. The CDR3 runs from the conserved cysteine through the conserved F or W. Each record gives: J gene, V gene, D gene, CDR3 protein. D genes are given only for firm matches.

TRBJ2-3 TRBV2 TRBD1 CASRATGGSTDTQYF
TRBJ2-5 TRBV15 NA CATSRDPPHRQETQYF
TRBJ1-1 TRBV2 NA CASRQGGTEAFF
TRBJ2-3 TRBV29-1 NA CSVFRLASTDTQYF
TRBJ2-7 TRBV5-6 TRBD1 CASSLALGQGQRKQYF
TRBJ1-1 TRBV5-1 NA CASSLDPSGVNTEAFF
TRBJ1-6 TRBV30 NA CAWSTGNNSPLHF
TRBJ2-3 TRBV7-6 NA CASSLARGDTQYF
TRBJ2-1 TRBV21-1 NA CASSKGASKSSYNEQFF
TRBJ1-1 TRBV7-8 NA CASSEQARTEAFF
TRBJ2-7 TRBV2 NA CASSEQALYEQYF
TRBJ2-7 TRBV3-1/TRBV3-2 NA CASSAPSGVSYEQYF
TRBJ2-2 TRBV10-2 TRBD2 CASRSSGGIAGTGELFF
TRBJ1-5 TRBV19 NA CASNIGNQPQHF
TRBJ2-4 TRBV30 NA CAWDGGAGGNIQYF
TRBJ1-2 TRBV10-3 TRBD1 CAITSGQDYGYTF
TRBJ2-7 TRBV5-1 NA CASSPSPVTYEQYF
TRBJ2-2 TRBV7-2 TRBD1 CASSFDRATNTGELFF
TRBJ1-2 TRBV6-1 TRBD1 CASREDRGNYGYTF
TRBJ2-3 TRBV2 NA CATSGVRRGTQYF
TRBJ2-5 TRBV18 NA CASSHTNEGAETQYF
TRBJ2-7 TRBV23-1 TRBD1 CASSDRGASGEQYF
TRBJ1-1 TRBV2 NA CASKGDRGEAFF
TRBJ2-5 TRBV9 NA CASSARETQYF
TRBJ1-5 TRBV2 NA CASSANRDQPQHF
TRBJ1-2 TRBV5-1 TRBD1 CASSLGNTGGGNGYTF
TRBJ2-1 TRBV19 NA CASSSPRGLGTKSNEQFF
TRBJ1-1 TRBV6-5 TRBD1 CASSRRTGLNTEAFF
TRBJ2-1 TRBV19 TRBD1 CASSIGQDRVYEQFF
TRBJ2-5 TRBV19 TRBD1 CASSIGVGTGEETQYF
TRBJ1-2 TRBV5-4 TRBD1 CASSVGQALGYTF
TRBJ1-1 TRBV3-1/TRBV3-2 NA CASSQVWGEAAFF
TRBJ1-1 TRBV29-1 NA CSVGQVDTEAFF
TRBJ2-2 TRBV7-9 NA CASSLVGAVTGELFF
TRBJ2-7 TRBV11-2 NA CASSPAGVSGYEQYF
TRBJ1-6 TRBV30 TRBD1 CAYSRDRGLGSPLHF
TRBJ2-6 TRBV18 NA CASSPRESGANVLTF
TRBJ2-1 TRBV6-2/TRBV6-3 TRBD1 CASSYRGQGALNEQFF
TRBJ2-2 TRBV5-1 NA CASSLQAQNTGELFF
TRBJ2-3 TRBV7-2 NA CASSLEGGGSTTTQYF
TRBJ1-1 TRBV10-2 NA CASSDAGRTGAFF
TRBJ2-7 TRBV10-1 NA CASSESGSYEQYF
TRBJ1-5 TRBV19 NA CASRAGNQPQHF
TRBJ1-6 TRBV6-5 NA CASSYSWGVGSPLHF
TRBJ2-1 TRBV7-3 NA CASSLIAYNEQFF
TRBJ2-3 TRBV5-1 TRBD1 CASSAGQGILDTQYF
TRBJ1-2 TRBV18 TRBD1 CASSPIRTGGRFTGYGYTF
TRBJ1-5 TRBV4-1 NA CASSQDLPSGGSPNQPQHF
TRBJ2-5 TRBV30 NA CAWSPGGPRETQYF
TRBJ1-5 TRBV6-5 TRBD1 CASRRGGTGDQPQHF
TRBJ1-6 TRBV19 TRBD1 CASSWQTGSNSPLHF
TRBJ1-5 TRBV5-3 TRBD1 CARSSTSTGGSIYISNQPQHF
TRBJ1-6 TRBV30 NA CAVDQGNSPLHF